Here is one T cell receptor beta chain with its context. This sample stems from a study of cytomegalovirus exposure and HLA in healthy donors. V dropped 5 bases and J dropped 4; count of bases not matched to a gene: 5. This CDR3 has 14 residues. Per germline, CDR1 MDHEN and CDR2 SYDVKM. The study ran its PCR with 60 Vbeta and 13 Jbeta primers. Libraries were prepared by immunoSEQ multiplex PCR; TCRdb keeps only in-frame clonotypes and omits some of them. The sample yields about 130,000 clones, approximately 68% seen once. This sequence was found in a man under 40 in good health and CMV-seropositive. The rearrangement joins TRBV28 to TRBJ2-7, with 10 bases fitting TRBD2. Sequencing used PBMCs. The CDR3 here is CASSKAGGPYEQYF. Written as DNA, the CDR3 is TGTGCCAGCAGTAAAGCGGGAGGGCCGTACGAGCAGTACTTC.